The entry that follows covers one T cell receptor (beta chain) sequence. What it binds is unknown. Germline V gene sequence: CDR1 GTSNPN, CDR2 SVGIG (reference sequence). The V and J ends lost 4 bases and 2 bases respectively, with 11 bases between them. The CDR3 consists of 13 residues. These data originate in a study of long-term antiretroviral therapy in people with HIV. Study results and limitations: Data on ART adherence, viral resistance or therapy changes were unavailable. At every time point, clones expanded before ART dominated the repertoire.

Samples were assayed with immunoSEQ v3.0 at survey level. Profiling relied on immunoSEQ multiplex PCR, and the TCRdb table lists in-frame clones only, not all of them. The data hold more than 20,000 clones, with 82% observed a single time. Specimen: unsorted PBMCs, collected 0.5 years after starting antiretroviral therapy. J is TRBJ1-2 and V is TRBV30; no firm D call. This sequence was found in a man aged 18 to 30 with HIV. CDR3 loop: CAWIGTRNYGYTF. CDR3 DNA: TGTGCCTGGATCGGAACACGGAACTATGGCTACACCTTC.